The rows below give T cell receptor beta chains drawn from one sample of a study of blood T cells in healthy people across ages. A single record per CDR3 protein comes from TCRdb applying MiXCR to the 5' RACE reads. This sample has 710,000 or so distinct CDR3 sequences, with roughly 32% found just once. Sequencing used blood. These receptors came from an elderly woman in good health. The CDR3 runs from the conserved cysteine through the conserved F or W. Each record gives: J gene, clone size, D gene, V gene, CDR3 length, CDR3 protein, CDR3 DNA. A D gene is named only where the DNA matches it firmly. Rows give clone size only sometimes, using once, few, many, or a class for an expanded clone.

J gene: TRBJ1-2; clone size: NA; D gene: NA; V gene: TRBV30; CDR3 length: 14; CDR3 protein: CAWSKVGSSYGYTF; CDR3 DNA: TGTGCCTGGAGTAAGGTTGGCAGTAGCTATGGCTACACCTTC
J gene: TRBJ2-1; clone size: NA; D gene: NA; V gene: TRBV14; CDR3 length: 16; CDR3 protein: CASSQFGGRSYNEQFF; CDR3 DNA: TGTGCCAGCAGCCAATTCGGGGGCCGCTCCTACAATGAGCAGTTCTTC
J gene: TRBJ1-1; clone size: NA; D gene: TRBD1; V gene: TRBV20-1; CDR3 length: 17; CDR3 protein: CSASLGTSRGPGTEAFF; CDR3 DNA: TGCAGTGCTAGTTTGGGGACCTCGAGGGGGCCTGGCACTGAAGCTTTCTTT
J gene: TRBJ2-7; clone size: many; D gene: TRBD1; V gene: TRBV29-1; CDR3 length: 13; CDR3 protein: CSIRQGELNEQYF; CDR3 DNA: TGCAGCATCCGACAGGGAGAACTCAACGAGCAGTACTTC
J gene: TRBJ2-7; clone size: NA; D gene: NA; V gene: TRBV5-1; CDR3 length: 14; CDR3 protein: CASSWAPGIGEQYF; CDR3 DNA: TGCGCCAGCAGCTGGGCCCCGGGGATAGGCGAGCAGTACTTC
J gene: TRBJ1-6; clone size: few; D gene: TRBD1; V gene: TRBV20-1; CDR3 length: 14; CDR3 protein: CSARGTGKNSPLHF; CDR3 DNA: TGCAGTGCTAGAGGGACAGGGAAAAATTCACCCCTCCACTTT
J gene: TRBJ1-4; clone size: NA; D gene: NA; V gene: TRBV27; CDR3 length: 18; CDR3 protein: CASSLGYGGRDTNEKLFF; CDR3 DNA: TGTGCCAGCAGCTTAGGGTATGGGGGAAGAGATACTAATGAAAAACTGTTTTTT
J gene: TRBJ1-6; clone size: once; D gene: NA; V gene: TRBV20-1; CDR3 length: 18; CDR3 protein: CSARALARNSSYNSPLHF; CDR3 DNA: TGCAGTGCTAGGGCACTCGCACGGAACAGCTCCTATAATTCACCCCTCCACTTT
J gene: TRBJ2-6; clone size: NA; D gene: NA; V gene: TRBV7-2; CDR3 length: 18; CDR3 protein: CASSPKDSSFAGANVLTF; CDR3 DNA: TGTGCCAGCAGCCCGAAGGACAGTTCGTTTGCTGGGGCCAACGTCCTGACTTTC
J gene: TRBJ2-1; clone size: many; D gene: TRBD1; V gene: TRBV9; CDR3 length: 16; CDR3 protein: CASSLLPGQGAEEQFF; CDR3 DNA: TGTGCCAGCAGCCTTCTGCCGGGACAGGGGGCCGAAGAGCAGTTCTTC
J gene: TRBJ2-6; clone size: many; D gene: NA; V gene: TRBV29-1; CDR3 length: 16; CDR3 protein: CSVESPGSFGANVLTF; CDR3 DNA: TGCAGCGTTGAATCGCCAGGGAGTTTTGGGGCCAACGTCCTGACTTTC
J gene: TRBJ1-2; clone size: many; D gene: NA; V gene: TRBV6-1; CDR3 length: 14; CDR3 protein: CASSESDENYGYTF; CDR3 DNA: TGTGCCAGCAGTGAGTCAGACGAGAACTATGGCTACACCTTC
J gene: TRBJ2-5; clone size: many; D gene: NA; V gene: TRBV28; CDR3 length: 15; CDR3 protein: CASSFAVGAQETQYF; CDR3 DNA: TGTGCCAGCAGTTTCGCTGTAGGGGCCCAAGAGACCCAGTACTTC
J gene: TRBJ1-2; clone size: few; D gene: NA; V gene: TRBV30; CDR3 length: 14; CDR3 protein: CAWSVNQRFSGYTF; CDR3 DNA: TGTGCCTGGAGTGTAAACCAACGATTTAGTGGCTACACCTTC
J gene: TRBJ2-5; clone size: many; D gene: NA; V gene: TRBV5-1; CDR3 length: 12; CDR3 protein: CASSLVKETQYF; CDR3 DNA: TGTGCCAGCAGCTTAGTGAAAGAGACCCAGTACTTC
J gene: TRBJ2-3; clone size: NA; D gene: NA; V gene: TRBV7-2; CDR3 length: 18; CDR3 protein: CASSQIVTDITSTDTQYF; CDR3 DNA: TGTGCCAGCAGCCAGATAGTGACGGACATCACAAGCACAGATACGCAGTATTTT
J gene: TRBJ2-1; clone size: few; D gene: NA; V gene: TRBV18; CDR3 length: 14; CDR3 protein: CASSPKGPYNEQFF; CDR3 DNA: TGTGCCAGCTCACCAAAGGGGCCCTACAATGAGCAGTTCTTC
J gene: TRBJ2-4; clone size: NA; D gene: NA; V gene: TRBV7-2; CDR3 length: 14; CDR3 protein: CASSPGNRKNIQYF; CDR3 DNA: TGTGCCAGCAGCCCGGGGAACAGAAAAAACATTCAGTACTTC
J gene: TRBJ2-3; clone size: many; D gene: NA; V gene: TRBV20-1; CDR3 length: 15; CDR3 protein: CSASTGKGSTDTQYF; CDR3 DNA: TGCAGTGCTAGTACAGGGAAGGGGAGCACAGATACGCAGTATTTT
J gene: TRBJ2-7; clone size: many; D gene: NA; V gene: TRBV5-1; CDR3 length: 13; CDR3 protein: CASSLDSLYEQYF; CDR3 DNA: TGCGCCAGCAGCTTGGACAGCCTCTACGAGCAGTACTTC
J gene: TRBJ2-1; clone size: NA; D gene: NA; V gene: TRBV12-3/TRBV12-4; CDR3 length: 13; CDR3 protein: CASSQLAYNEQFF; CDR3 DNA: TGTGCCAGCAGCCAACTAGCATACAATGAGCAGTTCTTC
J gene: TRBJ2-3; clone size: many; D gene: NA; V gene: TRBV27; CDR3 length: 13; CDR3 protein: CASSWGLGYTQYF; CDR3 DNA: TGTGCCAGCAGTTGGGGGCTCGGATATACGCAGTATTTT
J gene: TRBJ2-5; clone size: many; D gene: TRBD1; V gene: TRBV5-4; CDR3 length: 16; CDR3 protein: CASSLMARGIGETQYF; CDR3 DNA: TGTGCCAGCAGCTTGATGGCCAGGGGGATCGGGGAGACCCAGTACTTC
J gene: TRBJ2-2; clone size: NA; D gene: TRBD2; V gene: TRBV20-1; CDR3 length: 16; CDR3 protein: CSARPTSGENTGELFF; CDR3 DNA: TGCAGTGCCCGACCCACTAGCGGGGAGAACACCGGGGAGCTGTTTTTT
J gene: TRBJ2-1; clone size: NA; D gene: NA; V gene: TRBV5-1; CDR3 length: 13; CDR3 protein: CASSLVPNNEQFF; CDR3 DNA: TGCGCCAGCAGCTTGGTCCCTAACAATGAGCAGTTCTTC
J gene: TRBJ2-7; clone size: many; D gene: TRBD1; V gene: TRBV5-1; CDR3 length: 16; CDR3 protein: CASSLNGDRGVYEQYF; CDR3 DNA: TGCGCCAGCAGCTTGAACGGGGACAGGGGAGTCTACGAGCAGTACTTC
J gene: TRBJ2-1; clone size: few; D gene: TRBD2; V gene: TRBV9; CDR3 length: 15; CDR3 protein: CASSVGVRTGGEQFF; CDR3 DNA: TGTGCCAGCAGCGTAGGAGTTAGAACGGGAGGTGAGCAGTTCTTC
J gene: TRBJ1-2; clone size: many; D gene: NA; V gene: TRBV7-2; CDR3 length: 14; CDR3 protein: CASSAGGRNYGYTF; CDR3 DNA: TGTGCCAGCAGCGCAGGAGGCAGAAACTATGGCTACACCTTC
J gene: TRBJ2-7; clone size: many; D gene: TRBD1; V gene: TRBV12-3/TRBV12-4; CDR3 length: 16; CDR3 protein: CASSSLLTGTGYEQYF; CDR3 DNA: TGTGCCAGCAGTTCCTTATTGACCGGGACAGGCTACGAGCAGTACTTC
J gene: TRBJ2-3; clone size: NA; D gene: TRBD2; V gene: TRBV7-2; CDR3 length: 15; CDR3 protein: CASSFSSGRLDTQYF; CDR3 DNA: TGTGCCAGCAGCTTTTCAAGCGGGAGACTAGATACGCAGTATTTT
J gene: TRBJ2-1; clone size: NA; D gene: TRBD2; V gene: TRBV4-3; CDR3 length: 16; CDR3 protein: CASSPGLAGVGNEQFF; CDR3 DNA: TGCGCCAGCAGCCCGGGACTAGCGGGAGTCGGCAATGAGCAGTTCTTC
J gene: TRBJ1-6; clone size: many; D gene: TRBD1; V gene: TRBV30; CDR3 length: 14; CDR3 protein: CAWSSGQRNSPLHF; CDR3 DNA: TGTGCCTGGAGCTCGGGACAGCGAAATTCACCCCTCCACTTT
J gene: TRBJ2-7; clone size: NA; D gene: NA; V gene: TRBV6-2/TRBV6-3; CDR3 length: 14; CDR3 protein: CASTFPGSAYEQYF; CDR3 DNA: TGTGCCAGCACCTTCCCAGGGAGCGCCTACGAGCAGTACTTC
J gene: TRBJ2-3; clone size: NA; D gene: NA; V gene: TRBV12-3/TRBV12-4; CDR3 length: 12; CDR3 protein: CASRLLGGAQYF; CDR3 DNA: TGTGCCAGCAGATTGCTGGGAGGTGCGCAGTATTTT
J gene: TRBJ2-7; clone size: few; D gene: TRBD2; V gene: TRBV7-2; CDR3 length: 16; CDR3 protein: CASSLRLAGVYYEQYF; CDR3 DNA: TGTGCCAGCAGCCTGAGACTAGCGGGAGTATATTACGAGCAGTACTTC
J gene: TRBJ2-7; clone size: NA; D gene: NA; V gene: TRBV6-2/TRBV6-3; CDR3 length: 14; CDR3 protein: CASSYQGSLIEQYF; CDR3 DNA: TGTGCCAGCAGTTACCAAGGGTCGTTGATCGAGCAGTACTTC
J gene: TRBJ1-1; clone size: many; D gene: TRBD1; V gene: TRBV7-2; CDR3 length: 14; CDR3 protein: CASSGMTGSPEAFF; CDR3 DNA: TGTGCCAGCAGTGGGATGACAGGGTCGCCTGAAGCTTTCTTT
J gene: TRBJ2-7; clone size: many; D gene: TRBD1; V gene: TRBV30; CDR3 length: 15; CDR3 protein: CAWNLGQGVAYEQYF; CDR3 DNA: TGTGCCTGGAATCTCGGGCAGGGGGTGGCCTACGAGCAGTACTTC
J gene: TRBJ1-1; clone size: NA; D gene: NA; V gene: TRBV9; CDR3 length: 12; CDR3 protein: CASGPYTAEAFF; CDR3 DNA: TGTGCCAGCGGCCCTTATACCGCTGAAGCTTTCTTT
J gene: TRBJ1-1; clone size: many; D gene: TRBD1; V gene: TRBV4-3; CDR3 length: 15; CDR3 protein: CASSRGRGTYSEAFF; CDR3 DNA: TGCGCCAGCAGCCGCGGCAGGGGGACGTATTCTGAAGCTTTCTTT
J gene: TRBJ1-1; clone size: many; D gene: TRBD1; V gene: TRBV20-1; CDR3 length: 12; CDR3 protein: CSASRGLTEAFF; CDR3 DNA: TGCAGTGCTAGCAGGGGGCTAACTGAAGCTTTCTTT
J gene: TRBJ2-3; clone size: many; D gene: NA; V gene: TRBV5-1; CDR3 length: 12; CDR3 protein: CASSANTDTQYF; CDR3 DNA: TGCGCCAGCAGCGCTAACACAGATACGCAGTATTTT
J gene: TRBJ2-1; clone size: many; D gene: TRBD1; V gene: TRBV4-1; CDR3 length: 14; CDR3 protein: CASSQTTGAVEQFF; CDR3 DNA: TGCGCCAGCAGCCAGACAACAGGGGCGGTGGAGCAGTTCTTC
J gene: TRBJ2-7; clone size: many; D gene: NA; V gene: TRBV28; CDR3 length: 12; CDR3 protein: CASRGQANEQYF; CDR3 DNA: TGTGCCAGCCGGGGCCAAGCCAACGAGCAGTACTTC
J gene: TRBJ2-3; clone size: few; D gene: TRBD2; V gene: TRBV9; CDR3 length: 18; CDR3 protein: CASSVGVAGSRQGDTQYF; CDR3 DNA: TGTGCCAGCAGCGTAGGGGTAGCGGGGTCCCGCCAAGGAGATACGCAGTATTTT
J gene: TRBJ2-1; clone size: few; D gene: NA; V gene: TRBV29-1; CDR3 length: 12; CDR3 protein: CSVGAGYNEQFF; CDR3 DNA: TGCAGCGTTGGGGCGGGGTACAATGAGCAGTTCTTC
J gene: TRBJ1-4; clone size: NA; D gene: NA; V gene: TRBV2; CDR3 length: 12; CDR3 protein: CASTEYNEKLFF; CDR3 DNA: TGTGCCAGCACAGAGTATAATGAAAAACTGTTTTTT
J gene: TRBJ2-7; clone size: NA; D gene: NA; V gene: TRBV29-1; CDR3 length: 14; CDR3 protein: CSVEIAGASYEQYF; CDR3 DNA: TGCAGCGTTGAGATTGCAGGGGCATCCTACGAGCAGTACTTC